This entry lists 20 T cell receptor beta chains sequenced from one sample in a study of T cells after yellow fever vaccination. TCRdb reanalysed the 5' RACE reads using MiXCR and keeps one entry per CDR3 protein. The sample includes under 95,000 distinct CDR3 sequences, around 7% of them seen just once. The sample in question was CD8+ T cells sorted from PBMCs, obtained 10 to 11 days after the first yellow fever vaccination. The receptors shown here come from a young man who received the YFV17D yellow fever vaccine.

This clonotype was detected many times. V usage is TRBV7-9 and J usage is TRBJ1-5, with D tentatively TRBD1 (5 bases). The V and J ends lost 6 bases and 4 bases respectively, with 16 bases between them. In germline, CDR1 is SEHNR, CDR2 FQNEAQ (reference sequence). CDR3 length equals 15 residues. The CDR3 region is CASRPRGLGNQPQHF. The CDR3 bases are TGTGCCAGCAGGCCAAGGGGATTGGGGAATCAGCCCCAGCATTTT.

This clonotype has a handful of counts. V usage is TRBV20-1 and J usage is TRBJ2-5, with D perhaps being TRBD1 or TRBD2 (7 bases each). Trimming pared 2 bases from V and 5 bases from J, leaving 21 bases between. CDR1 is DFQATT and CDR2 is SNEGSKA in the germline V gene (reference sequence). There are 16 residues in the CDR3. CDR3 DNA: TGCAGTGCTAGAATCGAGACAGGGAGGGAGTATGAGACCCAGTACTTC. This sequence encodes CSARIETGREYETQYF.

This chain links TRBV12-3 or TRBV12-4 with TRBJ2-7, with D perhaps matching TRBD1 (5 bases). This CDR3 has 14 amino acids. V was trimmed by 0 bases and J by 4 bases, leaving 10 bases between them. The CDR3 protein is CASSLARRGYEQYF. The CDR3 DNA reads TGTGCCAGCAGTTTAGCGCGAAGGGGATACGAGCAGTACTTC.

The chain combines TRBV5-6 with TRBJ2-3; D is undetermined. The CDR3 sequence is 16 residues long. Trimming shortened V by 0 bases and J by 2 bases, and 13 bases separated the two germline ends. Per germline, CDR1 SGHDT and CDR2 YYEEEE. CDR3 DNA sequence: TGTGCCAGCAGCTTGGCCGACTTAACGATCACAGATACGCAGTATTTT. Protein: CASSLADLTITDTQYF. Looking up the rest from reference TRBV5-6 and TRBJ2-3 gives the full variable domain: DAGVTQSPTHLIKTRGQQVTLRCSPKSGHDTVSWYQQALGQGPQFIFQYYEEEERQRGNFPDRFSGHQFPNYSSELNVNALLLGDSALYLCASSLADLTITDTQYFGPGTRLTVL.

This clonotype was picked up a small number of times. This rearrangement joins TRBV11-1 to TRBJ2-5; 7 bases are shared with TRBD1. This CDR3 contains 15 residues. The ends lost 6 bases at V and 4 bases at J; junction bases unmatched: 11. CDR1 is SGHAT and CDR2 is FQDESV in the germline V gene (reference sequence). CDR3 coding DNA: TGTGCCAGCAGGGGGACAGCCCGTTTCCCAGAGACCCAGTACTTC. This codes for CASRGTARFPETQYF. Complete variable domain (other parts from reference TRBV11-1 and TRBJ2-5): EAEVAQSPRYKITEKSQAVAFWCDPISGHATLYWYRQILGQGPELLVQFQDESVVDDSQLPKDRFSAERLKGVDSTLKIQPAELGDSAMYLCASRGTARFPETQYFGPGTRLLVL.

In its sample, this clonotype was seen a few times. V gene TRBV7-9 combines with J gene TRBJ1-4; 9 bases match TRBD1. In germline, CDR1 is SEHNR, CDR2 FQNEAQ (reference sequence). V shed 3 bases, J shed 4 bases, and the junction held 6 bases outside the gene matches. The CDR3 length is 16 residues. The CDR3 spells CASSLGGQGNNEKLFF. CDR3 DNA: TGTGCCAGCAGCTTGGGGGGACAGGGAAATAATGAAAAACTGTTTTTT.

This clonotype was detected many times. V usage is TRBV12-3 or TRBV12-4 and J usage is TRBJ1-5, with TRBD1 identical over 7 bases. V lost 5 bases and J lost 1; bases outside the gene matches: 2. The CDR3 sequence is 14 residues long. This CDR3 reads CASSPGGSNQPQHF. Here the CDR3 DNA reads TGTGCCAGCAGTCCAGGGGGGAGCAATCAGCCCCAGCATTTT.

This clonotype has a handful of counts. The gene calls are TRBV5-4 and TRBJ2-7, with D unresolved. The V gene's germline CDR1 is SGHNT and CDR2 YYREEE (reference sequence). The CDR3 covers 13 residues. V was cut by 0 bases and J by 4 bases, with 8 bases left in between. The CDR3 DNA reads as TGTGCCAGCAGCTTGGTTACGAGTTACGAGCAGTACTTC. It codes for CASSLVTSYEQYF.

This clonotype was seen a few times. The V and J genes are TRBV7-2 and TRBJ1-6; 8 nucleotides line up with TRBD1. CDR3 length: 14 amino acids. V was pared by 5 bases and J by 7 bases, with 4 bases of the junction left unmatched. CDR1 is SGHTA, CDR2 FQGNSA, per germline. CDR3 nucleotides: TGTGCCAGCAGCCCGGACAGGGTAAATTCACCCCTCCACTTT. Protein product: CASSPDRVNSPLHF.

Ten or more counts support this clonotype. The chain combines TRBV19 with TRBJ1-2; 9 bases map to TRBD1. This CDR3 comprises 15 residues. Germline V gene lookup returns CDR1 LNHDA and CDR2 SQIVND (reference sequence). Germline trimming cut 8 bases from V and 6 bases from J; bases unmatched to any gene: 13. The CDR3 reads CASAPSWGTGNGYTF. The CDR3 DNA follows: TGTGCCAGTGCCCCTTCCTGGGGGACAGGGAATGGCTACACCTTC.

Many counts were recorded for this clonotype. CDR3 region: CASSQEPWSGNNEQFF. In DNA, the CDR3 is TGCGCCAGCAGCCAAGAACCATGGTCAGGGAACAATGAGCAGTTCTTC. The chain combines TRBV4-1 with TRBJ2-1; perhaps TRBD1 as D (5 bases). The CDR3 has 16 residues. Trimming removed 0 bases at V and 5 bases at J, with 14 bases between. Per the germline V gene, CDR1 is MGHRA and CDR2 is YSYEKL.

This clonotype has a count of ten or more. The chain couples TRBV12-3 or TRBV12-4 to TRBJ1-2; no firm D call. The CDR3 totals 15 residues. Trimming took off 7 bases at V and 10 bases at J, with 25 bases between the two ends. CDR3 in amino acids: CASTLSGTPGSFYTF. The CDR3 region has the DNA TGTGCCAGCACCCTTTCGGGTACCCCCGGGAGTTTCTACACCTTC.

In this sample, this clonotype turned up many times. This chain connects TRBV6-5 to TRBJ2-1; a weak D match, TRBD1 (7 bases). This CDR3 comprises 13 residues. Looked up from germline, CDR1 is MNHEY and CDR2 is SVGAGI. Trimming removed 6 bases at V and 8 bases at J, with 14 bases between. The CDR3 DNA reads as TGTGCCAGCAGCCAGGGGGGTTGGGATGAGCAGTTCTTC. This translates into CASSQGGWDEQFF.

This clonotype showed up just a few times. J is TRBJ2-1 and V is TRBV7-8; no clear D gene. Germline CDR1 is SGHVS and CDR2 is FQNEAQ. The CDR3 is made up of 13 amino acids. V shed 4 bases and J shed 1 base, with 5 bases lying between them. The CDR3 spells CASSSKSYNEQFF. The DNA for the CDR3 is TGTGCCAGCAGCTCTAAGTCCTACAATGAGCAGTTCTTC.

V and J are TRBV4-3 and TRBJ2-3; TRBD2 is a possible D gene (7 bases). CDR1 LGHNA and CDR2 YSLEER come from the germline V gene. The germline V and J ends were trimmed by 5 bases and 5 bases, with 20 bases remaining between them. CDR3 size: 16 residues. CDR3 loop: CASSKSGTRVGDTQYF. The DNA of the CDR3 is TGCGCCAGCAGCAAAAGCGGGACACGGGTGGGAGATACGCAGTATTTT.

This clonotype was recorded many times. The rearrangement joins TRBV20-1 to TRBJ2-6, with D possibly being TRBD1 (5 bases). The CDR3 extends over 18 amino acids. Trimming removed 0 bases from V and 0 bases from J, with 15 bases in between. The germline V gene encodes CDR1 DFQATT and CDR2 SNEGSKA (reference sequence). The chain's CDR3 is CSARDQSGLYSGANVLTF. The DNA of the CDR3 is TGCAGTGCTAGAGATCAGTCAGGGCTTTACTCTGGGGCCAACGTCCTGACTTTC.

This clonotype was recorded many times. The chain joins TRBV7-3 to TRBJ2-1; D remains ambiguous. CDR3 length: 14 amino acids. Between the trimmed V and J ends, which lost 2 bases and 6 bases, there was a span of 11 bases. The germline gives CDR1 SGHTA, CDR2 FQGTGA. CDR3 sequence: CASSLERRSNEQFF. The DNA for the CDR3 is TGTGCCAGCAGCTTAGAACGACGGAGCAATGAGCAGTTCTTC.

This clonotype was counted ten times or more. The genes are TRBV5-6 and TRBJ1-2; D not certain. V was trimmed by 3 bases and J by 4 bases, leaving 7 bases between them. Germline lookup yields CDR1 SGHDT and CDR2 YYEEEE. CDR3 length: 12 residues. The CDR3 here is CASSSGAYGYTF. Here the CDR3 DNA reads TGTGCCAGCAGCTCAGGAGCCTATGGCTACACCTTC.

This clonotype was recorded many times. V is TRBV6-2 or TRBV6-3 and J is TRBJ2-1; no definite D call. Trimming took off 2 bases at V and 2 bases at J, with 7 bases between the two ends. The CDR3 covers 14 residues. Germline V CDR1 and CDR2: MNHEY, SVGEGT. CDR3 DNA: TGTGCCAGCAGTTACGGGGTCCCCTACAATGAGCAGTTCTTC. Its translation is CASSYGVPYNEQFF.

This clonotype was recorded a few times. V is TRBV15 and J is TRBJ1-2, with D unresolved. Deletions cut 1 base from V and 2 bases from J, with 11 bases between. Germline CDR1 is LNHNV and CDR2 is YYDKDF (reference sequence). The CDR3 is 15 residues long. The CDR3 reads CATSRGEGKNYGYTF. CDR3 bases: TGTGCCACCAGCAGAGGAGAGGGCAAAAACTATGGCTACACCTTC.